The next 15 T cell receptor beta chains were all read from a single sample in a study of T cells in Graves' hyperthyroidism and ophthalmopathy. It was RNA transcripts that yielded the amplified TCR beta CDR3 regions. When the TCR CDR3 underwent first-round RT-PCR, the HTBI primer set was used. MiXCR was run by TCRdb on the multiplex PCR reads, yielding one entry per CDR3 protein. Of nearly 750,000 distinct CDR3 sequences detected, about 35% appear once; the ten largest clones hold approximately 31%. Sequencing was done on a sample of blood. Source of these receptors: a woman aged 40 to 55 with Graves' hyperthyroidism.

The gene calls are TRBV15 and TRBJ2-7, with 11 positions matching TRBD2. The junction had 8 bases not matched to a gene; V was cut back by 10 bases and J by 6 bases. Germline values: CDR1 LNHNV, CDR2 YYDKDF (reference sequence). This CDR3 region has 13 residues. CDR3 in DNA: TGTGCCAGTACGACTAGCGGGGCCCGCGAGCAGTACTTC. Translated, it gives CASTTSGAREQYF.

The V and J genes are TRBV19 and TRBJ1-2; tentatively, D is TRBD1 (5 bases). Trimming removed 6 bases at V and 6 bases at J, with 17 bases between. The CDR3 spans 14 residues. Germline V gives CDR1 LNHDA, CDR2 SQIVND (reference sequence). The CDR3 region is CASSKGRLAHGYTF. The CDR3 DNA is TGTGCCAGTAGCAAGGGACGGCTGGCCCATGGCTACACCTTC.

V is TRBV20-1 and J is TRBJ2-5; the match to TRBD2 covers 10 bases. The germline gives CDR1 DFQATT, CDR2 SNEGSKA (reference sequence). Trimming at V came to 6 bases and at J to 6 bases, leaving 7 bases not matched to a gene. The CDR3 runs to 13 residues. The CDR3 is CSAPGLAKQTQYF. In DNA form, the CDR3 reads TGCAGTGCCCCGGGACTAGCGAAACAGACCCAGTACTTC.

CDR3 sequence (DNA): TGTGCCAGCAGCGCGCTAGACAGGGGAAGCTCCTACGAGCAGTACTTC. Encoded protein: CASSALDRGSSYEQYF. This chain connects TRBV7-9 to TRBJ2-7, with 8 bases matching TRBD1. The CDR3 covers 16 residues. With 5 bases clipped from V and 0 bases from J, the junction kept 9 bases outside the gene matches. The germline V gene has CDR1 SEHNR and CDR2 FQNEAQ (reference sequence).

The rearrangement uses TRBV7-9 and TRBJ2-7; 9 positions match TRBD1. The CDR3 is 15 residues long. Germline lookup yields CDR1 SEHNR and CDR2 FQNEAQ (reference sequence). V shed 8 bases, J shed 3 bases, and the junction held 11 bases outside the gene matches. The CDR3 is CASSPPAGQGYEQYF. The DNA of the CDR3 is TGTGCCAGCTCACCCCCAGCGGGACAGGGCTACGAGCAGTACTTC.

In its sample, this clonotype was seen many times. CDR3 sequence: CASTTRMGHYEQYF. CDR3 nucleotides: TGTGCCAGCACAACACGGATGGGTCACTACGAGCAGTACTTC. V gene TRBV7-9 combines with J gene TRBJ2-7; D uncertain. V lost 7 bases and J 3 bases, leaving 16 bases between the germline ends. The CDR3 length is 14 residues. Germline-derived CDR1 and CDR2 are SEHNR and FQNEAQ (reference sequence).

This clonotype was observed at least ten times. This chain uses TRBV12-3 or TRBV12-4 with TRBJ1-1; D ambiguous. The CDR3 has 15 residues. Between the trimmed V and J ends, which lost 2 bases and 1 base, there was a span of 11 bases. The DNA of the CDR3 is TGTGCCAGCAGTTTAAAACTTCGGGGGAACACTGAAGCTTTCTTT. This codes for CASSLKLRGNTEAFF.

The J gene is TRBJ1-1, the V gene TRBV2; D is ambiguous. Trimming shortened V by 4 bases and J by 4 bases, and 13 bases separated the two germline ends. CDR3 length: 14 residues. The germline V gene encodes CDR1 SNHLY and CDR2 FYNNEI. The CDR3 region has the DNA TGTGCCAGCAGTGTTGCGGGGTGGGGCACTGAAGCTTTCTTT. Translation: CASSVAGWGTEAFF.

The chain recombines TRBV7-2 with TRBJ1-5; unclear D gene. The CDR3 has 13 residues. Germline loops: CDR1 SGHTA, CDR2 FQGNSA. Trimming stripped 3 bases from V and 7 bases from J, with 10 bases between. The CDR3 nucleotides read TGTGCCAGCAGCTTCGGGGAATACCAGCCCCAGCATTTT. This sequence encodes CASSFGEYQPQHF.

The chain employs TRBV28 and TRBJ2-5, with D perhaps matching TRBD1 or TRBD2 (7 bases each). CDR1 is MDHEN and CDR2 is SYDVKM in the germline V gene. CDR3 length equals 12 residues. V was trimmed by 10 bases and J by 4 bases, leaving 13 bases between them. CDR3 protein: CATGGGLETQYF. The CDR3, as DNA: TGTGCCACAGGGGGGGGTTTAGAGACCCAGTACTTC.

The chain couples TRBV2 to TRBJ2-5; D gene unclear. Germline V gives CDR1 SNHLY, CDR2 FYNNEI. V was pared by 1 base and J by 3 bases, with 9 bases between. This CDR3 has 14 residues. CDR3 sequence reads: CASSEGGSKETQYF. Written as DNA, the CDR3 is TGTGCCAGCAGTGAAGGGGGATCAAAAGAGACCCAGTACTTC.

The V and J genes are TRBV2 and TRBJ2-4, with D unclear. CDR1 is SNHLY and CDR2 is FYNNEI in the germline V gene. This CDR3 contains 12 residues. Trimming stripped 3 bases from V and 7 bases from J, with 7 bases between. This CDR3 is CASSEAKNIQYF. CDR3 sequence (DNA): TGTGCCAGCAGTGAGGCTAAGAACATTCAGTACTTC.

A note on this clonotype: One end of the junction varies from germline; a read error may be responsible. The CDR3 region has the DNA TGTGCCAGCAGTTTGGATTGGACAGGGGGAGGCTACACCTTC. Translated: CASSLDWTGGGYTF. J is TRBJ1-2 and V is TRBV10-3; 10 bases match TRBD1. The CDR3 contains 14 residues. In germline, CDR1 is ENHRY, CDR2 SYGVKD.

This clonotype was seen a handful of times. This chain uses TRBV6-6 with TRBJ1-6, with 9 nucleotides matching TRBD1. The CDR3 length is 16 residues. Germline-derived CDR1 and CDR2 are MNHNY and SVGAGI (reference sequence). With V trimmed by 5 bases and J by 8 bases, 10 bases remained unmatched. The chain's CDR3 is CASSEDDGTGHSPLHF. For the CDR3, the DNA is TGTGCCAGCAGTGAAGACGACGGGACAGGGCATTCACCCCTCCACTTT.

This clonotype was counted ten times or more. CDR3 loop: CASSASSGGGVLTF. DNA for the CDR3: TGTGCCAGCAGTGCATCTAGCGGGGGTGGAGTCCTGACTTTC. The chain has TRBV12-3 or TRBV12-4 and TRBJ2-6, with 10 positions matching TRBD2. CDR3 length equals 14 residues. Trimming cost V 5 bases and J 13 bases; bases outside gene matches: 8.